This T cell receptor beta chain was retrieved from a study of blood T cell repertoires in COVID-19. Only one count was recorded for this clone. Only in-frame clones appear in the TCRdb table, and some are missing; sequencing was by immunoSEQ multiplex PCR. The top ten hold roughly 3% of the sample, which has some 66,000 clones, about 94% seen once. CDR1 is MNHEY and CDR2 is SMNVEV in the germline V gene (reference sequence). This CDR3 contains 18 residues. With 5 bases clipped from V and 2 bases from J, the junction kept 7 bases outside the gene matches. This receptor was obtained from a man aged 70 or older with active COVID-19. Source material: peripheral blood. This chain joins TRBV27 and TRBJ2-6; 12 nucleotides match TRBD2. CDR3 amino acids: CASSPGPSGGAGANVLTF. The CDR3 DNA reads TGTGCCAGCAGTCCGGGCCCTAGCGGGGGGGCTGGGGCCAACGTCCTGACTTTC.